The next 24 T cell receptor beta chains were all read from a single sample in a study of response to subunit inactivated influenza vaccine. TCRdb reprocessed the RT-PCR reads via MiXCR and lists one record per CDR3 protein. The table includes 700,000 to 800,000 distinct CDR3 sequences, approximately 17% detected once. Sequencing was performed on PBMCs from blood, taken about 5 days after vaccination. These receptors all stem from a man between 50 and 59 years old who received an inactivated influenza vaccine.

There are a few counts of this clonotype. The V call is TRBV7-6, the J call TRBJ2-7, with 14 bases aligning to TRBD2. Losses at the gene ends were 0 bases for V and 2 bases for J; bases not matched to a gene: 15. The CDR3 has 21 residues. Germline CDR1 is SGHVS and CDR2 is FNYEAQ. The CDR3 loop reads CASSLAPPGLAGAVGPYEQYF. CDR3 coding DNA: TGTGCCAGCAGCTTAGCGCCGCCGGGACTAGCGGGAGCTGTGGGCCCCTACGAGCAGTACTTC.

This clonotype was recorded once. This likely comes from a read error, as the CDR3 has no conserved phenylalanine or tryptophan at its end. It is unclear where the CDR3 begins or ends on the DNA, so no DNA is shown, and the CDR3 is as TCRdb lists it. The J gene is TRBJ2-7, the V gene TRBV24-1; the D call in the table, TRBD1, was not verified against the DNA. The CDR3 contains 9 residues when both ends are counted. Germline CDR1 reads KGHDR; CDR2 reads SFDVKD. The CDR3 spells CATSDPRGS.

The chain links TRBV5-1 to TRBJ2-1; no reliable D call. The CDR3 covers 13 residues. Germline CDR1 reads SGHRS; CDR2 reads YFSETQ. The V gene lost 4 bases and the J gene lost 9 bases, with 14 bases spanning the gap. CDR3 residues: CASSRGLEGEQFF. CDR3 coding DNA: TGCGCCAGCAGCCGTGGGCTCGAAGGTGAGCAGTTCTTC.

In this sample, this clonotype turned up a few times. The chain joins TRBV18 to TRBJ2-1, with TRBD2 matching over 7 bases. J lost 9 bases, V lost 1 base, and 18 bases had no gene match. Germline V gene sequence: CDR1 KGHSH, CDR2 LQKENI. The CDR3 loop spans 18 amino acids. The DNA for the CDR3 is TGTGCCAGCTCACCACGTTCTAGCGGAGTGGGGTCTCGAGGTGAGCAGTTCTTC. Protein: CASSPRSSGVGSRGEQFF. Full variable domain (outside the CDR3, taken from reference TRBV18 and TRBJ2-1): NAGVMQNPRHLVRRRGQEARLRCSPMKGHSHVYWYRQLPEEGLKFMVYLQKENIIDESGMPKERFSAEFPKEGPSILRIQQVVRGDSAAYFCASSPRSSGVGSRGEQFFGPGTRLTVL.

This clonotype was seen a handful of times. The chain links TRBV20-1 to TRBJ2-2, with D possibly TRBD1 on 7 matching bases. There are 16 residues in the CDR3. Trimming pared 2 bases from V and 4 bases from J, leaving 17 bases between. The germline CDR1 and CDR2 sequences are DFQATT and SNEGSKA (reference sequence). CDR3 in amino acids: CSARSGGRGGTGELFF. The CDR3 nucleotides are TGCAGTGCTAGATCAGGGGGGCGGGGAGGCACCGGGGAGCTGTTTTTT.

The CDR3, as DNA: TGCAGTGCTAGAGATCATGAGGCGGGAGCAATCACCGGGGAGCTGTTTTTT. This translates into CSARDHEAGAITGELFF. The chain has TRBV20-1 and TRBJ2-2; 7 bases align to TRBD2. J gave up 4 bases and V 0 bases, and 11 bases lay outside the gene matches. The germline V gene has CDR1 DFQATT and CDR2 SNEGSKA (reference sequence). The CDR3 contains 17 residues.

This clonotype has only a few counts. The chain recombines TRBV3-1 with TRBJ1-5; maybe TRBD1 (6 bases). The V end lost 1 base, the J end lost 2 bases, and 12 bases lay between the germline ends. CDR1 is LGHDT, CDR2 YNNKEL, per germline (reference sequence). The CDR3 extends over 16 amino acids. The CDR3 DNA reads as TGTGCCAGCAGCCAAGCGGGGACAATGGGCAATCAGCCCCAGCATTTT. It translates to CASSQAGTMGNQPQHF. Full variable domain (missing parts from reference TRBV3-1 and TRBJ1-5): DTAVSQTPKYLVTQMGNDKSIKCEQNLGHDTMYWYKQDSKKFLKIMFSYNNKELIINETVPNRFSPKSPDKAHLNLHINSLELGDSAVYFCASSQAGTMGNQPQHFGDGTRLSIL.

Points on this clonotype: This CDR3 fails to terminate in the conserved phenylalanine or tryptophan, so it likely reflects a read error. This rearrangement joins TRBV4-3 to TRBJ2-3, with 11 bases identical to TRBD2. The CDR3 has 18 residues. V shed 1 base, J shed 4 bases, and the junction held 10 bases outside the gene matches. Germline V gene data show CDR1 as LGHNA and CDR2 as YSLEER. CDR3 region: CASSQGQTTSGKPDTQYY. CDR3 coding DNA: TGCGCCAGCAGCCAAGGACAGACGACTAGCGGGAAACCAGATACGCAGTATTAT.

This clonotype was counted a few times. The V gene is TRBV6-1, the J gene TRBJ1-1, with D hard to call. Germline V gene sequence: CDR1 MNHNS, CDR2 SASEGT. V was cut by 6 bases and J by 1 base, with 9 bases left in between. The CDR3 has 13 residues. For the CDR3, the DNA is TGTGCCAGCAGCCCAGCCGGGAACACTGAAGCTTTCTTT. Translated, it gives CASSPAGNTEAFF.

This clonotype was seen many times. Just one base apart from a much larger clone, this may be a read error. The chain links TRBV12-3 or TRBV12-4 to TRBJ2-1; 7 bases are a match to TRBD1. J gave up 9 bases and V 6 bases, and 2 bases lay outside the gene matches. This CDR3 contains 11 residues. The CDR3 region has the DNA TGTGCCAGCAGCAGGGACAGTGAGCAGTTCTTC. Its translation is CASSRDSEQFF.

This clonotype showed up just a few times. V is TRBV29-1 and J is TRBJ2-1, with 9 bases identical to TRBD2. The CDR3 length is 16 residues. CDR1 is SQVTM and CDR2 is ANQGSEA in the germline V gene. V trimming: 1 base; J trimming: 4 bases; junction bases outside the gene matches: 8. The CDR3 region is CSVEGGLAGGYNEQFF. The DNA of the CDR3 is TGCAGCGTTGAAGGAGGATTGGCGGGAGGGTACAATGAGCAGTTCTTC.

The V gene is TRBV28, the J gene TRBJ1-1, with 8 bases fitting TRBD1. The trim removed 6 bases at V and 10 bases at J, leaving 13 bases unmatched. The CDR3 consists of 14 residues. Germline V CDR1 and CDR2: MDHEN, SYDVKM. The CDR3 region is CASSLTDRAEGAFF. In DNA, the CDR3 is TGTGCCAGCAGCTTAACGGACAGGGCGGAGGGAGCTTTCTTT.

The chain is built from TRBV4-1 and TRBJ1-2, with unresolved D. V lost 1 base, J lost 0 bases, and 9 bases lay in between. Germline-derived CDR1 and CDR2 are MGHRA and YSYEKL. The CDR3 consists of 15 residues. The CDR3 DNA is TGCGCCAGCAGCCAAGTGTTAGAGGCTAACTATGGCTACACCTTC. It translates to CASSQVLEANYGYTF.

This clonotype came up a few times. The J gene is TRBJ1-4, the V gene TRBV6-5; perhaps TRBD1 as D (6 bases). This CDR3 comprises 15 residues. V was clipped by 4 bases and J by 6 bases, with 15 bases between them. Germline CDR1 reads MNHEY; CDR2 reads SVGAGI. DNA for the CDR3: TGTGCCAGCAGTTCGGGGGGGGCACCAGATGAAAAACTGTTTTTT. This sequence encodes CASSSGGAPDEKLFF.

The chain couples TRBV7-6 to TRBJ2-2, with D hard to call. V lost 5 bases and J 3 bases, leaving 10 bases between the germline ends. The CDR3 spans 14 residues. Per the germline V gene, CDR1 is SGHVS and CDR2 is FNYEAQ. The CDR3 nucleotides read TGTGCCAGCAGCCCAGACCTGTACACCGGGGAGCTGTTTTTT. Encoded protein: CASSPDLYTGELFF.

The chain joins TRBV5-1 to TRBJ2-1; maybe TRBD2 (5 bases). V lost 5 bases and J 6 bases, leaving 18 bases between the germline ends. CDR3 length: 15 amino acids. Germline V lookup: CDR1 SGHRS, CDR2 YFSETQ. The CDR3 DNA reads as TGCGCCAGCAGTTTAGGACTGCAACCATTCAATGAGCAGTTCTTC. Translated, it gives CASSLGLQPFNEQFF.

The chain employs TRBV12-3 or TRBV12-4 and TRBJ2-6; no definite D call. The V end was cut by 4 bases, the J end by 1 base, with 11 bases between. This CDR3 has 16 residues. The CDR3, as DNA: TGTGCCAGCAGTTCCCCTACAGTATCTGGGGCCAACGTCCTGACTTTC. This translates into CASSSPTVSGANVLTF.

The chain couples TRBV20-1 to TRBJ2-3; 9 bases fit TRBD2. After removal of 5 bases from V and 6 bases from J, the junction contained 18 bases not matched to a gene. The CDR3 extends over 17 amino acids. Germline-derived CDR1 and CDR2 are DFQATT and SNEGSKA (reference sequence). The CDR3 sequence is CSAVRTSESWFADTQYF. The CDR3 DNA reads TGCAGTGCTGTCCGGACTAGCGAGAGTTGGTTCGCGGATACGCAGTATTTT.

This clonotype showed up just once. The rearrangement links TRBV28 to TRBJ2-3; D not certain. Deletions cut 2 bases from V and 4 bases from J, with 16 bases between. Looked up from germline, CDR1 is MDHEN and CDR2 is SYDVKM. The CDR3 has 16 amino acids. CDR3 in DNA: TGTGCCAGCAGTTTAAGTACTGTTTGGTCCTCAGATACGCAGTATTTT. It specifies CASSLSTVWSSDTQYF.

The gene calls are TRBV4-3 and TRBJ2-2, with 9 bases aligning to TRBD2. Germline lookup yields CDR1 LGHNA and CDR2 YSLEER. The CDR3 spans 17 residues. With V trimmed by 0 bases and J by 2 bases, 4 bases remained unmatched. Here the CDR3 DNA reads TGCGCCAGCAGCCAAGATCTTAGCGGGGGTAACACCGGGGAGCTGTTTTTT. Amino acids: CASSQDLSGGNTGELFF.

This clonotype was recorded a few times. V is TRBV9 and J is TRBJ2-5; 7 nucleotides align to TRBD2. There are 15 residues in the CDR3. The germline V gene has CDR1 SGDLS and CDR2 YYNGEE. The ends lost 0 bases at V and 5 bases at J; junction bases unmatched: 7. CDR3 sequence (DNA): TGTGCCAGCAGCGTAGCCGCGGGAGCCGAGGAGACCCAGTACTTC. Amino acid sequence: CASSVAAGAEETQYF.

This chain uses TRBV7-2 with TRBJ2-2; D is uncertain. The germline gives CDR1 SGHTA, CDR2 FQGNSA. V shed 6 bases and J shed 4 bases, with 9 bases lying between them. This CDR3 is 13 amino acids long. CDR3 sequence reads: CASSQKSTGELFF. The CDR3 DNA sequence: TGTGCCAGCAGTCAGAAAAGCACCGGGGAGCTGTTTTTT. Based on the CDR3 plus reference TRBV7-2 and TRBJ2-2, the full variable domain is GAGVSQSPSNKVTEKGKDVELRCDPISGHTALYWYRQSLGQGLEFLIYFQGNSAPDKSGLPSDRFSAERTGGSVSTLTIQRTQQEDSAVYLCASSQKSTGELFFGEGSRLTVL.

This clonotype was seen at least ten times. This chain links TRBV4-3 with TRBJ1-1; TRBD1 matches 8 bases. From germline, CDR1 is LGHNA and CDR2 YSLEER. J was trimmed by 5 bases and V by 4 bases; bases with no gene match: 6. The CDR3 is made up of 14 amino acids. For the CDR3, the DNA is TGCGCCAGCAGCCCAGGGGGCCTGAGGACTGAAGCTTTCTTT. As protein: CASSPGGLRTEAFF.

This clonotype was detected a few times. The rearrangement uses TRBV6-1 and TRBJ1-5; possible D gene TRBD1, 6 bases. V was shortened by 6 bases and J by 1 base, with 16 bases between the two germline ends. Germline values: CDR1 MNHNS, CDR2 SASEGT. The CDR3 is 16 amino acids. CDR3 amino acids: CASSPDSLRSNQPQHF. The CDR3 DNA is TGTGCCAGCAGCCCGGACAGTTTAAGAAGCAATCAGCCCCAGCATTTT.